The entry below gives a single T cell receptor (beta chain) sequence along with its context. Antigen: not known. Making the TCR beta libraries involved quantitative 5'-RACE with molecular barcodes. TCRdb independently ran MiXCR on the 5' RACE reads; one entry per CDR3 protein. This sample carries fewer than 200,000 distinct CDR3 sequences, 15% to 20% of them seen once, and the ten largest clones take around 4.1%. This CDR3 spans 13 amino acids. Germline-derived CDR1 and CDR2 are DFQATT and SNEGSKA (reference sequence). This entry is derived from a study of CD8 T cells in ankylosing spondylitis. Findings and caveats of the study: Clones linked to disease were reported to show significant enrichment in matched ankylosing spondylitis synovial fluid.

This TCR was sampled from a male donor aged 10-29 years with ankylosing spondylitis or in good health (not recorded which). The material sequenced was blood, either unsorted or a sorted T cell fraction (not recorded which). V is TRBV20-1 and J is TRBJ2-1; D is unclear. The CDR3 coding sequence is TGCAGCCGAAGGGCGGCGACCTACAATGAGCAGTTCTTC. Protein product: CSRRAATYNEQFF.